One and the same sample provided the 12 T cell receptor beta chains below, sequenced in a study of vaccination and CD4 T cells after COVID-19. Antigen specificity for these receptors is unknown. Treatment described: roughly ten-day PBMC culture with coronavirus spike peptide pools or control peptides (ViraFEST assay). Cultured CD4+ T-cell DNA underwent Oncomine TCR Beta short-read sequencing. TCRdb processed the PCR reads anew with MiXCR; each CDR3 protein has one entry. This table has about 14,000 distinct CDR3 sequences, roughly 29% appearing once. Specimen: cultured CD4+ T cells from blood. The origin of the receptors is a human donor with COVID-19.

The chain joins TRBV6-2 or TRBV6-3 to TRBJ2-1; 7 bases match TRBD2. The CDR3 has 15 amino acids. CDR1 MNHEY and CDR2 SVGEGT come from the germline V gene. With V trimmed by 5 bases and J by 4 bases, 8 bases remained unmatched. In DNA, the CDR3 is TGTGCCAGCAGTCAACCGCGGGGGTCTTACAATGAGCAGTTCTTC. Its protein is CASSQPRGSYNEQFF.

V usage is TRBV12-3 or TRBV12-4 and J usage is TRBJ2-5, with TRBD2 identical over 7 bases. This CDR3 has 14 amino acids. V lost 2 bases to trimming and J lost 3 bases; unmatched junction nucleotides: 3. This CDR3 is CASSLNGGKETQYF. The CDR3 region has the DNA TGTGCCAGCAGTTTAAACGGGGGGAAAGAGACCCAGTACTTC.

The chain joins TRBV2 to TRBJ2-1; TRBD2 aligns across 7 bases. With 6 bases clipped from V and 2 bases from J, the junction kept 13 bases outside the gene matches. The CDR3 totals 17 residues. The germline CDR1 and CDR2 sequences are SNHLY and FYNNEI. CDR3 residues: CASSPREGTFTYNEQFF. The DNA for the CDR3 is TGTGCCAGCAGCCCAAGGGAGGGGACGTTCACCTACAATGAGCAGTTCTTC. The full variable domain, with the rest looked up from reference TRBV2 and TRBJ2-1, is EPEVTQTPSHQVTQMGQEVILRCVPISNHLYFYWYRQILGQKVEFLVSFYNNEISEKSEIFDDQFSVERPDGSNFTLKIRSTKLEDSAMYFCASSPREGTFTYNEQFFGPGTRLTVL.

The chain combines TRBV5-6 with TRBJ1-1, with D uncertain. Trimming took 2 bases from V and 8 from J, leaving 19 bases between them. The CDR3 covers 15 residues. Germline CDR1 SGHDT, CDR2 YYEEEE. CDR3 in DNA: TGTGCCAGCAGCTTCGGGCAGCTCCGTGCAGTGGAAGCTTTCTTT. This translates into CASSFGQLRAVEAFF.

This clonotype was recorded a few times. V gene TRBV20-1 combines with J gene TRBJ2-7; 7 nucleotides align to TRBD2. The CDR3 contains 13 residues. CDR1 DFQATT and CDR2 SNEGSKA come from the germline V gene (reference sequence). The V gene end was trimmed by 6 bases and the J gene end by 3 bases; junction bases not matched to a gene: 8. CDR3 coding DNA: TGCAGTGCCAGCCGGGACTATCGCTACGAGCAGTACTTC. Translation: CSASRDYRYEQYF.

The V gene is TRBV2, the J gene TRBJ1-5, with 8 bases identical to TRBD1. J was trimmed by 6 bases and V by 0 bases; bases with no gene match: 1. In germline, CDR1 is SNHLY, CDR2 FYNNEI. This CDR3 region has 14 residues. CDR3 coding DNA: TGTGCCAGCAGTGAAGCCAGGGGGCTTCAGCCCCAGCATTTT. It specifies CASSEARGLQPQHF.

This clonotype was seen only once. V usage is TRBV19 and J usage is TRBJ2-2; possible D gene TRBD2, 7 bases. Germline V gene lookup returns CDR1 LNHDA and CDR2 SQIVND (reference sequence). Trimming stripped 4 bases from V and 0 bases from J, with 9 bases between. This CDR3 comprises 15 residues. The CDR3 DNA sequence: TGTGCCAGTAGTAAGGGGGGGACGAACACCGGGGAGCTGTTTTTT. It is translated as CASSKGGTNTGELFF.

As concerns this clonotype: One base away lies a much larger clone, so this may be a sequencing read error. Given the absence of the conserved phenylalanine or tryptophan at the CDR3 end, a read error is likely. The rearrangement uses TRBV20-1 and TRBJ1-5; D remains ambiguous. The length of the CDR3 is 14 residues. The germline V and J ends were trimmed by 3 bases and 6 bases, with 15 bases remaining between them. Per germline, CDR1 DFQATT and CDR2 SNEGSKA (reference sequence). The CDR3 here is CSASRGALLQPQHL. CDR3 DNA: TGCAGTGCTAGTCGGGGAGCCCTCCTTCAGCCCCAGCATTTA.

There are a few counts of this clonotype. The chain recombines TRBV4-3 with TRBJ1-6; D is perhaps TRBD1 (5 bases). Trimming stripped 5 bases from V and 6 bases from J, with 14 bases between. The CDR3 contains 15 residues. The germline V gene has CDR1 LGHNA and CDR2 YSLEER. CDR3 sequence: CASSVRDGSNSPLHF. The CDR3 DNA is TGCGCCAGCAGCGTTCGGGACGGTTCTAATTCACCCCTCCACTTT.

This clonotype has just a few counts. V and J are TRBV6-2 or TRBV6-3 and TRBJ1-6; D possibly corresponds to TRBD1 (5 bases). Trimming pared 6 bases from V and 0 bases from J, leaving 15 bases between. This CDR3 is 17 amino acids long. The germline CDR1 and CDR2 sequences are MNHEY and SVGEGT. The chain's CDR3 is CASSLARGLSYNSPLHF. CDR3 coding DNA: TGTGCCAGCAGCCTCGCCCGGGGCCTCTCCTATAATTCACCCCTCCACTTT.

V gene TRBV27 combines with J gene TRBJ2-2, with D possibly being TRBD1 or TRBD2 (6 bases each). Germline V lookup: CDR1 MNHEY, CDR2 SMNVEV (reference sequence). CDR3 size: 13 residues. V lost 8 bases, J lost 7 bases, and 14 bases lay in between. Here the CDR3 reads CASGTRGGGELFF. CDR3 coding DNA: TGTGCCAGCGGGACCAGGGGAGGCGGGGAGCTGTTTTTT.

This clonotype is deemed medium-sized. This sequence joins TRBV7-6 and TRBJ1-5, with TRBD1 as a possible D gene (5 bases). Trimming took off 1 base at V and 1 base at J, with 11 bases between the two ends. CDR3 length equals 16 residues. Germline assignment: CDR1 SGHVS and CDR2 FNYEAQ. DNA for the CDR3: TGTGCCAGCAGCTTAGGTGGGGGAGTCAGCAATCAGCCCCAGCATTTT. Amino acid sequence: CASSLGGGVSNQPQHF.